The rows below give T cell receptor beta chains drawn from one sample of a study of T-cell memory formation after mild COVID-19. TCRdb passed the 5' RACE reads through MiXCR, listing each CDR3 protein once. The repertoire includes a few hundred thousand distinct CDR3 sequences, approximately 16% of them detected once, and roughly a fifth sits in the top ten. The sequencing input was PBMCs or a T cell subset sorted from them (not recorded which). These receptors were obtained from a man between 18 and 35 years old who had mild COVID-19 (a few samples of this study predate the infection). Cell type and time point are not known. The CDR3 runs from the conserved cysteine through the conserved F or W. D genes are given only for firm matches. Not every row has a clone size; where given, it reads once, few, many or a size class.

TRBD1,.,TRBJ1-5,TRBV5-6,TGTGCCAGCAGCTTGCACAGGGGACAGCCCCAGCATTTT,CASSLHRGQPQHF
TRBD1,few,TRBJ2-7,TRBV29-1,TGCAGCGTTGAAACTGACAGGGCCTACGAGCAGTACTTC,CSVETDRAYEQYF
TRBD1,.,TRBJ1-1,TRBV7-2,TGTGCCAGCAGCTTATACAGGGGGAACACTGAAGCTTTCTTT,CASSLYRGNTEAFF
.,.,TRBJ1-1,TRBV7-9,TGTGCCAGCAGCTTAGTGGGCCGTGAAGCTTTCTTT,CASSLVGREAFF
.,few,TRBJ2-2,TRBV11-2,TGTGCCAGCAGCTTAGATTACTTTGCGCCAGATCCCACCGGGGAGCTGTTTTTT,CASSLDYFAPDPTGELFF
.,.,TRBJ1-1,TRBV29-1,TGCAGCGTTGAAACGGAGAACACTGAAGCTTTCTTT,CSVETENTEAFF
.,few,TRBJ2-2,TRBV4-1,TGCGCCAGCAGGGACAGGGCGGGAGCTACCGGGGAGCTGTTTTTT,CASRDRAGATGELFF
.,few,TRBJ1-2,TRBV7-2,TGTGCCAGCGGGGGGCTGGGGGACGGCTACACCTTC,CASGGLGDGYTF
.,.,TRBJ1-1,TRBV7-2,TGTGCCAGCAGCTTATCGCGGGAAACTGAAGCTTTCTTT,CASSLSRETEAFF
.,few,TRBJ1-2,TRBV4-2,TGTGCCAGCAGACAAGATTTTTCCTCTCCCTCGGAGGGCTACACCTTC,CASRQDFSSPSEGYTF
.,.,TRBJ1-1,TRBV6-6,TGTGCCAGCAGTTCCCCTTTGTCGGGGGGGCTTGGCACTGAAGCTTTCTTT,CASSSPLSGGLGTEAFF
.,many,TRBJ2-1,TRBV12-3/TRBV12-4,TGTGCCAGCAGCTTAGGTCCCAATGAGCAGTTCTTC,CASSLGPNEQFF
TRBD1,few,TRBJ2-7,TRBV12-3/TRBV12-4,TGTGCCAGCAGGGGACAGGGTGATTACGAGCAGTACTTC,CASRGQGDYEQYF
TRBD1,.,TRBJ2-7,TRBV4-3,TGCGCCAGCAGCCAAGACACGACAGGGGGGTTGGGGGAGCAGTACTTC,CASSQDTTGGLGEQYF
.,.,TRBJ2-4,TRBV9,TGTGCCAGCAGCGGGGGGCCCCAGGGTGAATTAGCCAAAAACATTCAGTACTTC,CASSGGPQGELAKNIQYF
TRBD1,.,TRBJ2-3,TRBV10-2,TGCGCCAGCAGTGTCCCAGACAGGGCTCCAGATACGCAGTATTTT,CASSVPDRAPDTQYF
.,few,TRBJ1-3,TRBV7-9,TGTGCCAGCAGCTTCAATCCTATCTCGGGCGGTGGAAACACCATATATTTT,CASSFNPISGGGNTIYF
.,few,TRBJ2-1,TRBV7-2,TGTGCCAGCAGCTTACCTTACGGTGAGCAGTTCTTC,CASSLPYGEQFF
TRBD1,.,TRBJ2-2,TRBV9,TGTGCCAGCAGCGTAGGCGCAGGGGGTTACGGGGAGCTGTTTTTT,CASSVGAGGYGELFF
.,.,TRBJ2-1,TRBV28,TGTGCCAGCAGTTTATCCCTCAAGGGGCAGTTCTTC,CASSLSLKGQFF
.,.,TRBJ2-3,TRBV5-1,TGCGCCAGCTTCCCTCGGGGGGCTACAGATACGCAGTATTTT,CASFPRGATDTQYF
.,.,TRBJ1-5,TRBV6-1,TGTGCCAGCATAAGGGTCGCAGGGCGGAATCAGCCCCAGCATTTT,CASIRVAGRNQPQHF
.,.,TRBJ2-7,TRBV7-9,TGTGCCAGCAGCATAGACGTAGCCGAGCAGTACTTC,CASSIDVAEQYF
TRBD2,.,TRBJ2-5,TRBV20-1,TGCAGTGCTACGGGGGGGGGCGAGGAGACCCAGTACTTC,CSATGGGEETQYF
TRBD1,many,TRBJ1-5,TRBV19,TGTGCCAGTGCCCCAGGGGGCGTTCGCAATCAGCCCCAGCATTTT,CASAPGGVRNQPQHF
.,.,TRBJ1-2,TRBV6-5,TGTGCCAGCAGGCAGGCAGGGTACGGCTACACCTTC,CASRQAGYGYTF
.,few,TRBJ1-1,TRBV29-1,TGCAGCGTTGGACGGGCACTCGAAGCTTTCTTT,CSVGRALEAFF
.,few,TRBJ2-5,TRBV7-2,TGTGCCAGCAGCCAGGGGCGCGGGGGACTGGCCCAGTACTTC,CASSQGRGGLAQYF
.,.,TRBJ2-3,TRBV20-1,TGCAGTGCTAGAGATAGCCTGGATACGCAGTATTTT,CSARDSLDTQYF
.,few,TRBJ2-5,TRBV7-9,TGTGCCAGCAGCTTATGGGCGCAGGCGGAGACCCAGTACTTC,CASSLWAQAETQYF
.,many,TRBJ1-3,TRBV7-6,TGTGCCAGCAGCCAAGTGGGCTTCGACTCTGGAAACACCATATATTTT,CASSQVGFDSGNTIYF
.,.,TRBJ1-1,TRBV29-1,TGCAGCGTTGAAGAAGGGGGTCTAGGGACTGAAGCTTTCTTT,CSVEEGGLGTEAFF
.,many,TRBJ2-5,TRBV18,TGTGCCAGCTCACCCGGGGTCGTGGAGACCCAGTACTTC,CASSPGVVETQYF
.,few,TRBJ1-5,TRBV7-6,TGTGCCAGCAGCTTAGGCGGAATTAATAGCAATCAGCCCCAGCATTTT,CASSLGGINSNQPQHF
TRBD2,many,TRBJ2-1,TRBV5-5,TGTGCCAGCAGCTTTCTTAGCGGGGGGATCAATGAGCAGTTCTTC,CASSFLSGGINEQFF
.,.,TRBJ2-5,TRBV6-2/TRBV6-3,TGTGCCAGCAGCCAAGTTTACGGGACGCAAGAGACCCAGTACTTC,CASSQVYGTQETQYF
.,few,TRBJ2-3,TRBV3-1,TGTGCCAGCAGCCAAGACCCCGTGGACACAGATACGCAGTATTTT,CASSQDPVDTDTQYF
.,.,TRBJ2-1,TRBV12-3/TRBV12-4,TGTGCCAGCAGCCCTGACACTTACAATGAGCAGTTCTTC,CASSPDTYNEQFF
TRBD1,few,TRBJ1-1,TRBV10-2,TGCGCCAGCAGTGTTTCCGGGACAGCTCACACTGAAGCTTTCTTT,CASSVSGTAHTEAFF
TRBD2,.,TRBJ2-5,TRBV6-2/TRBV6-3,TGTGCCAGCAGTTCCCGTCAACTAGCGGGGGGCCTGGAGACCCAGTACTTC,CASSSRQLAGGLETQYF
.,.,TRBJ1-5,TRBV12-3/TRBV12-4,TGTGCCAGCAGGCGAAACAGAGGCGGACAGCCCCAGCATTTT,CASRRNRGGQPQHF
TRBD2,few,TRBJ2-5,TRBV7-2,TGTGCCAGCAGCTTCTACCGGGGGGGCCAAGAGACCCAGTACTTC,CASSFYRGGQETQYF
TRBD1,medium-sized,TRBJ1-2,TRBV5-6,TGTGCCAGCAGCTTGCCGGGACAGTTAACCTATGGCTACACCTTC,CASSLPGQLTYGYTF
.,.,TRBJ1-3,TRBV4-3,TGCGCCAGCAGCCCGGACCGAGTCACCATATATTTT,CASSPDRVTIYF
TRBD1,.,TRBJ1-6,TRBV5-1,TGCGCCAGCTCCCGGGTGGGACAGGGGTATTCACCCCTCCACTTT,CASSRVGQGYSPLHF